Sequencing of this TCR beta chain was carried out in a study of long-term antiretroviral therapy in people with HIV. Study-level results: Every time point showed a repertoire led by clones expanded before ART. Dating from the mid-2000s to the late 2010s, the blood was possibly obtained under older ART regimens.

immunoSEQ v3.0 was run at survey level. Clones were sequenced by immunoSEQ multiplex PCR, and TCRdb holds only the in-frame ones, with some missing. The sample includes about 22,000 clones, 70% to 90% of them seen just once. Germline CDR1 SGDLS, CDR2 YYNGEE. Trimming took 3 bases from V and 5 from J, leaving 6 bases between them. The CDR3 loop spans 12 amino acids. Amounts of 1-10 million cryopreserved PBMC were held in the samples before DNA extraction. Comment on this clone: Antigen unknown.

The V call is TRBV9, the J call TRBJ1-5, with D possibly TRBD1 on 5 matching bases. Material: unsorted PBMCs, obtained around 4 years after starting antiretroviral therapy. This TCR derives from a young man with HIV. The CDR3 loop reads CASSGGDQPQHF. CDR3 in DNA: TGTGCCAGCAGCGGGGGGGATCAGCCCCAGCATTTT.